The present T cell receptor beta chain was sequenced within a study of T cell repertoires in cytomegalovirus infection. Study information: In the study, CMV epitopes included recently identified HLA-C-restricted and well-studied HLA-B-restricted ones. Public TCR beta signature analysis indicated the presence of both CMV infection and matching HLA type.

Germline V gene lookup returns CDR1 SSHAT and CDR2 FNYEAQ (reference sequence). CDR3 size: 16 residues. J gave up 2 bases and V 5 bases, and 8 bases lay outside the gene matches. This clonotype was counted between two and nine times. Antigen unknown. MiXCR, run by TCRdb on the reads, gives a single entry per CDR3 protein. This table has some 500,000 distinct CDR3 sequences, under 45% appearing once. The study, taken as a whole, reports: Carriers of CMV plus the relevant HLA were identified by cumulative public TCR beta family frequency.

The sequence was collected from a human donor in good health (CMV status not recorded). Some clones in this sample may be carry-over from other donors' samples. This sequence joins TRBV7-7 and TRBJ2-3, with 9 bases fitting TRBD1. Sequencing used cultured PBMCs, obtained from culture after CMV antigen stimulation. CDR3 coding DNA: TGTGCCAGCAGCCCAATAGGGGACAGGGACACAGATACGCAGTATTTT. Translation gives CASSPIGDRDTDTQYF. Combining the CDR3 with reference TRBV7-7 and TRBJ2-3 gives the whole variable domain GAGVSQSPRYKVTKRGQDVTLRCDPISSHATLYWYQQALGQGPEFLTYFNYEAQPDKSGLPSDRFSAERPEGSISTLTIQRTEQRDSAMYRCASSPIGDRDTDTQYFGPGTRLTVL.